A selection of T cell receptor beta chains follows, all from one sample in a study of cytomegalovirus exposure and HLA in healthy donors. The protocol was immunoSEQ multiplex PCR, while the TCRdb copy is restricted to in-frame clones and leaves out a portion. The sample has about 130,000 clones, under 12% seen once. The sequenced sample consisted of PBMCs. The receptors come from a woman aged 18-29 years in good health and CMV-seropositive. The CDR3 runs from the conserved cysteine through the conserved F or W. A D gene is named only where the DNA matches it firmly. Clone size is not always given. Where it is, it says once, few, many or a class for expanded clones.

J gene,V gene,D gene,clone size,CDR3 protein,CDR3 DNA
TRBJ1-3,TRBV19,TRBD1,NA,CASSPRTGGSGNTIYF,TGTGCCAGTAGTCCAAGGACAGGGGGCTCTGGAAACACCATATATTTT
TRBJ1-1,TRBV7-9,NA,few,CASSSPSRGESEAFF,TGTGCCAGCAGCTCACCCTCGCGGGGGGAGAGTGAAGCTTTCTTT
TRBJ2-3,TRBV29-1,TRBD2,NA,CSVEVIIGLADNTDAQYF,TGCAGCGTTGAGGTAATAATTGGACTAGCGGATAACACAGATGCGCAGTATTTT
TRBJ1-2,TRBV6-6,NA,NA,CASKGEANYGYTF,TGTGCCAGCAAGGGGGAAGCTAACTATGGCTACACCTTC
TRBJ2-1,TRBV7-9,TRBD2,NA,CASSLSGSAYNEQFF,TGTGCCAGCAGCCTTAGCGGGAGCGCCTACAATGAGCAGTTCTTC
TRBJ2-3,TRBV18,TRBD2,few,CASSPPGSGITDTQYF,TGTGCCAGCTCACCACCGGGTAGCGGGATAACAGATACGCAGTATTTT
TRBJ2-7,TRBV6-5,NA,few,CASSSLKAGSYEQYF,TGTGCCAGCAGTTCTTTAAAAGCTGGCTCCTACGAGCAGTACTTC
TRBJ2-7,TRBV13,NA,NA,CASSLAPSYEQYF,TGTGCCAGCAGCTTAGCTCCGTCCTACGAGCAGTACTTC
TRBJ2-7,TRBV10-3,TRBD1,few,CAISGATKQGYEQYF,TGTGCCATCAGTGGAGCGACAAAACAGGGGTACGAGCAGTACTTC
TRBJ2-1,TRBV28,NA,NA,CASSFFHHNEQFF,TGTGCCAGCAGTTTTTTCCATCACAATGAGCAGTTCTTC
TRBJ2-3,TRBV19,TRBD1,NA,CASSTTGRDTQYF,TGTGCCAGTAGTACGACAGGGAGAGATACGCAGTATTTT
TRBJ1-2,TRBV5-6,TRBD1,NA,CASSLVGTVSYGYTF,TGTGCCAGCAGCTTGGTCGGGACAGTAAGCTATGGCTACACCTTC
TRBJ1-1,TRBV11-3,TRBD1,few,CASDRVEAFF,TGTGCCAGTGACAGGGTTGAAGCTTTCTTT
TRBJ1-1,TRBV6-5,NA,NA,CASTALGTNTEAFF,TGTGCCAGCACGGCCTTGGGCACGAACACTGAAGCTTTCTTT
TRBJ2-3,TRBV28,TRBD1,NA,CASSTGTARTDTQYF,TGTGCCAGCAGTACCGGGACAGCACGCACAGATACGCAGTATTTT
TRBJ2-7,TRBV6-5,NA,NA,CASSQSVGGIGEQYF,TGTGCCAGCAGCCAGAGCGTTGGCGGAATAGGAGAGCAGTACTTC
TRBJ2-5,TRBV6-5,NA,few,CASSYYGGETQYF,TGTGCCAGCAGTTACTACGGGGGAGAGACCCAGTACTTC
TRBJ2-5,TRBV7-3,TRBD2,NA,CASSFSSGETQYF,TGTGCCAGCAGCTTTTCTAGCGGGGAGACCCAGTACTTC
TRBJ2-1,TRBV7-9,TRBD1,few,CASSLQGVSEQFF,TGTGCCAGCAGCTTGCAGGGGGTTAGTGAGCAGTTCTTC
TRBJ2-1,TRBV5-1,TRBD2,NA,CASSIGAGANLNEQFF,TGCGCCAGCAGCATAGGAGCGGGAGCGAATCTTAATGAGCAGTTCTTC
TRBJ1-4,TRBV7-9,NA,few,CASSRKWGLNEKLFF,TGTGCCAGCAGCCGGAAATGGGGGCTGAATGAAAAACTGTTTTTT
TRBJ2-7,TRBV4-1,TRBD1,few,CASSQARGSSYEQYF,TGCGCCAGCAGCCAAGCCAGGGGGAGCTCCTACGAGCAGTACTTC
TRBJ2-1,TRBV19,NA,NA,CASSTPILDSYNEQFF,TGTGCCAGTAGTACCCCCATCCTAGACTCCTACAATGAGCAGTTCTTC
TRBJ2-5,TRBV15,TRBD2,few,CATSRGSGGRGAGETQYF,TGTGCCACCAGCAGAGGTTCGGGGGGGCGCGGGGCCGGAGAGACCCAGTACTTC
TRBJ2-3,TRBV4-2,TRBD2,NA,CASSQVLAGVGTDTQYF,TGTGCCAGCAGCCAAGTTCTAGCGGGAGTTGGCACAGATACGCAGTATTTT
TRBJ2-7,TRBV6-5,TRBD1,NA,CASRNPGTGNEQYF,TGTGCCAGCAGGAACCCCGGGACAGGGAACGAGCAGTACTTC
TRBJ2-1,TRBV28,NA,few,CASSPPLDYNEQFF,TGTGCCAGCAGTCCGCCACTAGATTACAATGAGCAGTTCTTC
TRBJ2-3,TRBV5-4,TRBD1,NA,CASSLGQGGTDTQYF,TGTGCCAGCAGCTTGGGACAGGGCGGCACAGATACGCAGTATTTT
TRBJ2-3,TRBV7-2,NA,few,CASSLVGQTTSTDTQYF,TGTGCCAGCAGCTTAGTGGGTCAGACGACAAGCACAGATACGCAGTATTTT
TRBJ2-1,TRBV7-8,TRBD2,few,CASSFKALAGSYNEQFF,TGTGCCAGCAGCTTCAAGGCACTAGCGGGCTCCTACAATGAGCAGTTCTTC
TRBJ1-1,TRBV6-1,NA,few,CASSEAARLRGMGTEAFF,TGTGCCAGCAGTGAAGCAGCTCGTTTACGGGGGATGGGCACTGAAGCTTTCTTT
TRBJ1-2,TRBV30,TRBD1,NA,CAWSVGGNSYGYTF,TGTGCCTGGAGTGTAGGGGGCAACAGCTATGGCTACACCTTC
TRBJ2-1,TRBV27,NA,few,CATSVQGPNEQFF,TGTGCCACCAGCGTGCAGGGGCCCAATGAGCAGTTCTTC
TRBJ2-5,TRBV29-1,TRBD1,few,CSGRQGETQYF,TGCAGCGGCCGACAGGGAGAGACCCAGTACTTC
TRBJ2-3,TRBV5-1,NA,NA,CASSQDYQTSYTQYF,TGCGCCAGCAGCCAGGATTATCAAACGTCGTATACGCAGTATTTT
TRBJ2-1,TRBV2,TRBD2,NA,CASSEPSGAFIWGVF,TGTGCCAGCAGTGAACCTAGCGGGGCCTTCATTTGGGGGGTCTTC
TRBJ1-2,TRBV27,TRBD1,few,CASSLKGAYGYTF,TGTGCCAGCAGTCTGAAGGGGGCCTATGGCTACACCTTC
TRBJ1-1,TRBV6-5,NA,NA,CASTQPHTGSEAFF,TGTGCCAGCACCCAACCCCACACAGGGAGCGAAGCTTTCTTT
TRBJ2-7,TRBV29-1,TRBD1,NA,CSVGTGNDHEQYF,TGCAGCGTGGGGACAGGGAATGACCACGAGCAGTACTTC
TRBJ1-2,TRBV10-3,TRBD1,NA,CAINTGDGYTF,TGTGCCATTAACACAGGGGATGGCTACACCTTC
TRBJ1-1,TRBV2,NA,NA,CASLEGNTEAFF,TGTGCCAGCTTGGAGGGGAACACTGAAGCTTTCTTT
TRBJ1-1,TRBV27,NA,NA,CASSRGGDTEAFF,TGTGCCAGCTCACGGGGGGGGGACACTGAAGCTTTCTTT
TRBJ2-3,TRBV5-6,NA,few,CASSSLEDTQYF,TGTGCCAGCAGTTCATTAGAGGATACGCAGTATTTT
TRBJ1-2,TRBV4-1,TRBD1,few,CASSQDPTYRGDGYTF,TGCGCCAGCAGCCAAGATCCCACCTACAGGGGGGATGGCTACACCTTC
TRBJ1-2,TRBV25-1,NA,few,CASSDSLKAYGYTF,TGTGCCAGCAGTGATTCACTAAAAGCGTATGGCTACACCTTC
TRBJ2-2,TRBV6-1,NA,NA,CAGSAVRTGELFF,TGTGCCGGGTCTGCGGTCCGGACCGGGGAGCTGTTTTTT
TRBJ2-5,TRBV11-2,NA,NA,CASSARETQYF,TGTGCCAGCAGCGCCCGGGAGACCCAGTACTTC
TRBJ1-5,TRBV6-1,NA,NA,CASSESVVQPQHF,TGTGCCAGCAGTGAGTCTGTAGTTCAGCCCCAGCATTTT
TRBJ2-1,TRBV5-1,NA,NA,CASSAQGNEQFF,TGCGCCAGCAGCGCGCAGGGTAATGAGCAGTTCTTC
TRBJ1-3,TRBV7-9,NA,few,CASSSRWSIRNTIYF,TGTGCCAGCAGCTCCCGGTGGTCCATTAGAAACACCATATATTTT
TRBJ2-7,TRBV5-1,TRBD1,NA,CASQTGTGGNNEQYF,TGCGCCAGCCAAACCGGGACAGGGGGCAATAACGAGCAGTACTTC
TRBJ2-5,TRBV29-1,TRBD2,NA,CSVVAGGETQYF,TGCAGCGTTGTGGCGGGAGGGGAGACCCAGTACTTC
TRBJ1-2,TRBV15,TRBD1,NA,CATSSYGTVYGYTF,TGTGCCACCAGCAGCTACGGGACAGTCTATGGCTACACCTTC
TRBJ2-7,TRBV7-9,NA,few,CASSLAGVTYEQYF,TGTGCCAGCAGCTTAGCCGGTGTCACCTACGAGCAGTACTTC
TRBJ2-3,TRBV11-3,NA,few,CASSPGLSEGSTDTQYF,TGTGCCAGCAGCCCCGGACTCTCTGAAGGGAGCACAGATACGCAGTATTTT